The 22 T cell receptor beta chains reported below all come from one sample, sequenced in a study of T cell changes during pregnancy in multiple sclerosis. Produced via immunoSEQ multiplex PCR; TCRdb's table is partial and in-frame only. The sample lists nearly 45,000 clones, about 95% occurring once. The sample in question was peripheral blood, obtained in the second trimester of pregnancy. The source is a female donor with multiple sclerosis, enrolled in a pregnancy study.

CDR3 nucleotides: TGCGCCAGCAGCTTGGGACTAGATTTCTACGAGCAGTACTTC. It specifies CASSLGLDFYEQYF. The chain combines TRBV5-1 with TRBJ2-7; weak D call: TRBD2 (6 bases). Germline CDR1 SGHRS, CDR2 YFSETQ. There are 14 residues in the CDR3. V lost 0 bases and J lost 3, with 10 bases in between.

The CDR3 region is CASRPGGNTEAFF. In nucleotides, the CDR3 is TGTGCCAGCAGACCGGGGGGGAACACTGAAGCTTTCTTT. This chain joins TRBV7-9 and TRBJ1-1; D perhaps matches TRBD1 (5 bases). The length of the CDR3 is 13 residues. Germline CDR1 SEHNR, CDR2 FQNEAQ (reference sequence). Trimming cost V 6 bases and J 1 base, with 9 bases left between them.

The chain is built from TRBV5-5 and TRBJ2-2; TRBD2 matches 8 bases. The germline V gene encodes CDR1 SGHKS and CDR2 YYEKEE (reference sequence). V shed 6 bases, J shed 3 bases, and the junction held 4 bases outside the gene matches. CDR3 length: 14 residues. The CDR3 sequence is CASILRGDTGELFF. The CDR3, as DNA: TGTGCCAGCATTCTGCGGGGGGACACCGGGGAGCTGTTTTTT.

V gene TRBV6-6 combines with J gene TRBJ1-2; no clear D gene. Germline assignment: CDR1 MNHNY and CDR2 SVGAGI (reference sequence). The CDR3 spans 12 residues. The ends were cut back, 0 bases at V and 8 bases at J, with 7 bases in the middle. CDR3 in amino acids: CASSYSPKGYTF. CDR3 in DNA: TGTGCCAGCAGTTACTCTCCTAAGGGCTACACCTTC.

This clone appeared a single time. This rearrangement joins TRBV27 to TRBJ1-2, with a tentative D call TRBD1 (6 bases). Trimming removed 1 base from V and 4 bases from J, with 10 bases in between. CDR1 and CDR2 from the germline V gene are MNHEY and SMNVEV (reference sequence). The CDR3 spans 14 residues. The CDR3 region is CASSLLGRGYGYTF. The CDR3 nucleotides read TGTGCCAGCAGTTTATTGGGCAGGGGCTATGGCTACACCTTC.

This clone was recorded only once. J is TRBJ2-3 and V is TRBV14; D is possibly TRBD1 (5 bases). Trimming left V 0 bases short and J 2 bases short, with 9 bases between. The CDR3 contains 15 residues. The V gene's germline CDR1 is SGHDN and CDR2 FVKESK. The DNA of the CDR3 is TGTGCCAGCAGCCAAGATGGGGCCTCCACAGATACGCAGTATTTT. It codes for CASSQDGASTDTQYF. The whole variable domain, filled in from reference TRBV14 and TRBJ2-3, reads EAGVTQFPSHSVIEKGQTVTLRCDPISGHDNLYWYRRVMGKEIKFLLHFVKESKQDESGMPNNRFLAERTGGTYSTLKVQPAELEDSGVYFCASSQDGASTDTQYFGPGTRLTVL.

This chain connects TRBV30 to TRBJ2-3, with 12 bases identical to TRBD2. The length of the CDR3 is 16 residues. V shed 0 bases and J 4 bases; nucleotides not matched to a gene: 5. Germline values: CDR1 GTSNPN, CDR2 SVGIG (reference sequence). CDR3 protein: CAWSVGTSGFSDTQYF. In DNA form, the CDR3 reads TGTGCCTGGAGTGTCGGGACTAGCGGGTTCTCAGATACGCAGTATTTT.

The chain joins TRBV19 to TRBJ2-7; D perhaps matches TRBD1 (6 bases). Trimming pared 5 bases from V and 5 bases from J, leaving 19 bases between. Germline CDR1 and CDR2: LNHDA and SQIVND (reference sequence). The CDR3 runs 15 residues. The CDR3 nucleotides are TGTGCCAGTAGTCCACTGGGGGCGGGCAGAGACGAGCAGTACTTC. This codes for CASSPLGAGRDEQYF.

The rearrangement uses TRBV9 and TRBJ2-3; TRBD1 is a possible D gene (6 bases). The CDR3 is made up of 15 amino acids. V was pared by 2 bases and J by 3 bases, with 13 bases between. Germline CDR1 reads SGDLS; CDR2 reads YYNGEE. The CDR3 spells CASSVSGVVTDTQYF. For the CDR3, the DNA is TGTGCCAGCAGCGTTTCAGGGGTTGTGACAGATACGCAGTATTTT.

V usage is TRBV18 and J usage is TRBJ1-2, with TRBD1 matching 9 bases. V gave up 0 bases and J gave up 6 bases; unmatched junction bases: 8. Per the germline V gene, CDR1 is KGHSH and CDR2 is LQKENI. CDR3 length equals 16 residues. DNA of the CDR3: TGTGCCAGCTCACCACCGGGACAGGGAGTGTCGGATGGCTACACCTTC. Residues: CASSPPGQGVSDGYTF.

This chain connects TRBV5-8 to TRBJ2-7; 9 bases agree with TRBD2. Germline V gene data show CDR1 as SGHTS and CDR2 as YDEGEE. The V segment lost 4 bases and the J segment 6 bases; nucleotides outside the gene matches: 11. The CDR3 contains 15 residues. The CDR3 bases are TGTGCCAGCAGCCCCAATCTAGCGGGAAGTGGCGAGCAGTACTTC. Translated, it gives CASSPNLAGSGEQYF.

The DNA for the CDR3 is TGCGCCAGCAGTCTAAATGAAGCTTCACCCCTCCACTTT. It encodes CASSLNEASPLHF. The V and J genes are TRBV5-1 and TRBJ1-6; D call uncertain. CDR1 and CDR2 from the germline V gene are SGHRS and YFSETQ. The CDR3 has 13 residues. Between the trimmed V and J ends, which lost 5 bases and 9 bases, there was a span of 12 bases.

This chain links TRBV7-6 with TRBJ2-1, with a weak D call TRBD2 (7 bases). CDR1 is SGHVS, CDR2 FNYEAQ, per germline. V was trimmed by 7 bases and J by 10 bases, leaving 26 bases between them. There are 16 residues in the CDR3. The CDR3 bases are TGTGCCAGCACCCCAGGGGAGGGGGGGGCGGACTGGGAGCAGTTCTTC. As protein: CASTPGEGGADWEQFF.

V gene TRBV19 combines with J gene TRBJ2-4; possible D gene TRBD2, 6 bases. The length of the CDR3 is 15 residues. The germline V gene has CDR1 LNHDA and CDR2 SQIVND (reference sequence). The germline V and J ends were trimmed by 4 bases and 6 bases, with 16 bases remaining between them. CDR3 sequence reads: CASSTLAETGNIQYF. CDR3 DNA: TGTGCCAGTAGTACCTTAGCGGAGACGGGAAACATTCAGTACTTC.

The V call is TRBV4-2, the J call TRBJ1-1; maybe TRBD1 (5 bases). The CDR3 has 16 residues. The ends were cut back, 0 bases at V and 3 bases at J, with 14 bases in the middle. Germline lookup yields CDR1 LGHNA and CDR2 YNFKEQ. CDR3 nucleotides: TGTGCCAGCAGCCAAGAGGGACGGGGGGTAGACACTGAAGCTTTCTTT. Residues: CASSQEGRGVDTEAFF.

Only one count was recorded for this clone. V gene TRBV13 combines with J gene TRBJ2-7; 7 nucleotides match TRBD2. In germline, CDR1 is PRHDT, CDR2 FYEKMQ (reference sequence). The J segment lost 5 bases and the V segment lost 8 bases, leaving 15 bases of the junction unmatched. The CDR3 is made up of 15 amino acids. Here the CDR3 DNA reads TGTGCCAGCGGAGAGCCCGGGCTAGCGGAGCACGAGCAGTACTTC. This translates into CASGEPGLAEHEQYF.

The V gene is TRBV6-1, the J gene TRBJ1-4; TRBD1 might be the D (5 bases). Trimming stripped 2 bases from V and 11 bases from J, with 18 bases between. Germline V CDR1 and CDR2: MNHNS, SASEGT. The length of the CDR3 is 15 residues. The CDR3 sequence: CASSEPKQGRGKLFF. The CDR3 bases are TGTGCCAGCAGTGAACCAAAGCAGGGAAGGGGTAAACTGTTTTTT.

The rearrangement links TRBV6-6 to TRBJ2-6; D gene ambiguous. The CDR3 consists of 12 residues. Germline loops: CDR1 MNHNY, CDR2 SVGAGI (reference sequence). V gave up 7 bases and J gave up 4 bases, with 5 bases separating them. The CDR3: CASTPGANVLTF. The CDR3 coding sequence is TGTGCCAGCACTCCGGGGGCCAACGTCCTGACTTTC.

This clone was seen a few times. The chain combines TRBV27 with TRBJ1-2; D remains unclear. Germline CDR1 MNHEY, CDR2 SMNVEV (reference sequence). Trimming took 5 bases from V and 4 from J, leaving 11 bases between them. The CDR3 runs 13 residues. The CDR3 nucleotides read TGTGCCAGCAGTGCGCAGGTTCCCTATGGCTACACCTTC. Protein product: CASSAQVPYGYTF.

CDR3 in DNA: TGCAGCGTTGTGACAGGGGGAGAGACCCAGTACTTC. It specifies CSVVTGGETQYF. V gene TRBV29-1 combines with J gene TRBJ2-5, with 9 nucleotides matching TRBD1. The germline V gene has CDR1 SQVTM and CDR2 ANQGSEA. CDR3 size: 12 residues. Trimming cost V 4 bases and J 4 bases; bases outside gene matches: 1.

The chain is built from TRBV19 and TRBJ1-1, with no clear D. The germline V and J ends were trimmed by 9 bases and 0 bases, with 11 bases remaining between them. The CDR3 contains 13 residues. Germline V gene data show CDR1 as LNHDA and CDR2 as SQIVND (reference sequence). The CDR3 spells CASLGSMNTEAFF. CDR3 nucleotide sequence: TGTGCCAGCCTCGGGTCCATGAACACTGAAGCTTTCTTT.

The chain uses TRBV4-3 and TRBJ2-1, with D tentatively TRBD2 (5 bases). Germline CDR1 and CDR2: LGHNA and YSLEER. This CDR3 spans 16 amino acids. V was shortened by 1 base and J by 2 bases, with 12 bases between the two germline ends. The CDR3 bases are TGCGCCAGCAGCCAAGCCGCTAGCTTCCCCTACAATGAGCAGTTCTTC. It is translated as CASSQAASFPYNEQFF.